The 2 T cell receptor beta chains below were found in one sample sequenced in a study of blood T cell repertoires in COVID-19. Clones were read by immunoSEQ multiplex PCR, and TCRdb kept only the in-frame ones, dropping some. Of 150,000 to 200,000 clones in the sample, approximately 80% were seen once. Sequenced sample: PBMCs or T cells enriched from blood (not recorded which). The receptors were gathered from a woman aged 60-75 years who had recovered from COVID-19.

The chain uses TRBV27 and TRBJ2-6; 12 bases agree with TRBD1. V dropped 5 bases and J dropped 3; count of bases not matched to a gene: 11. Germline CDR1 reads MNHEY; CDR2 reads SMNVEV (reference sequence). The CDR3 is made up of 19 amino acids. The CDR3 DNA reads as TGTGCCAGCAGTCTAACTTGGGACAGGGGGCGATTTGGGGCCAACGTCCTGACTTTC. The encoded protein is CASSLTWDRGRFGANVLTF.

This clone has just one count. The chain couples TRBV10-3 to TRBJ1-1; D uncertain. The CDR3 loop spans 11 amino acids. The V gene's germline CDR1 is ENHRY and CDR2 SYGVKD. V was clipped by 9 bases and J by 4 bases, with 9 bases between them. This CDR3 is CAIREGTEAFF. The CDR3 bases are TGTGCCATTCGGGAAGGCACTGAAGCTTTCTTT.